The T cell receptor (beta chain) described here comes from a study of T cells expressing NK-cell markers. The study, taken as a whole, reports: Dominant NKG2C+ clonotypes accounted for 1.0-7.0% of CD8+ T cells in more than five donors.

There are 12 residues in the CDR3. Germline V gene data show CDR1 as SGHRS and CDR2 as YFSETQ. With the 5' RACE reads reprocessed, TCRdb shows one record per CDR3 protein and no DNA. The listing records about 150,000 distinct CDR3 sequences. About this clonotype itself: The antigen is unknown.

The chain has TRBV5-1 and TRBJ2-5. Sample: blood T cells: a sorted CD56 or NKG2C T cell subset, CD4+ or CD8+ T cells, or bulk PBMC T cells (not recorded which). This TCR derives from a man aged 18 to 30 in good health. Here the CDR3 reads CASSFTEETQYF.